This TCR beta chain appears in the sequencing data of a study of naive CD8 T cells in extremely preterm neonates. Sequenced by immunoSEQ multiplex PCR; TCRdb stores in-frame clones only, minus some. The sample has around 7,300 clones, around nine tenths seen once. Turning to this clone: Its antigen is undetermined.

Study-wide results and limits: Relative to older groups, preterm infants had shorter, less trimmed CDR3s with fewer N additions.

Without labor or membrane rupture, elective cesareans at roughly 37-42 weeks supplied term cord blood. This TCR derives from a newborn in good health. What was sequenced was naive CD8+ T cells from cord blood.

The DNA for the CDR3 is TGTGCCAGCAGAGCGGGAGGTTCCTACGAGCAGTACTTC. Encoded protein: CASRAGGSYEQYF. The chain uses TRBV7-8 and TRBJ2-7; 9 bases map to TRBD2. With 6 bases clipped from V and 1 base from J, the junction kept 1 base outside the gene matches. The germline V gene encodes CDR1 SGHVS and CDR2 FQNEAQ. This CDR3 is built from 13 residues.